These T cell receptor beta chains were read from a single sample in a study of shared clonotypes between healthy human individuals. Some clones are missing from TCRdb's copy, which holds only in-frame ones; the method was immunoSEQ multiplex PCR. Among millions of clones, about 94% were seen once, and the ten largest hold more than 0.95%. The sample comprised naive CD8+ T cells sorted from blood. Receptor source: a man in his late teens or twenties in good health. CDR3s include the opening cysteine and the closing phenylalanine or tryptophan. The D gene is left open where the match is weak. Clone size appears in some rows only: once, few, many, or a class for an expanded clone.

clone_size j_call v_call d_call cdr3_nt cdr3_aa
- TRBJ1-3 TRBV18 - TGTGCCAGCTCACCACCGGGCTCCCCCTCTGGAAACACCATATATTTT CASSPPGSPSGNTIYF
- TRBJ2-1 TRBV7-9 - TGTGCCAGCAGCGTCCTTGGGGCAGGAAGTTACAATGAGCAGTTCTTC CASSVLGAGSYNEQFF
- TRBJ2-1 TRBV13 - TGTGCCAGCAGCTTTACAGGGGGGGTCGATGAGCAGTTCTTC CASSFTGGVDEQFF
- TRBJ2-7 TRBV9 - TGTGCCAGCAGCGTTGACGGGTACTCCTACGAGCAGTACTTC CASSVDGYSYEQYF
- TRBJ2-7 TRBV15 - TGTGCCACCAGCGTGGGCCTGATCTACGAGCAGTACTTC CATSVGLIYEQYF
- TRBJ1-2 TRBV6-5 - TGTGCCAGCAGCCAACAGGAGAACTATGGCTACACCTTC CASSQQENYGYTF
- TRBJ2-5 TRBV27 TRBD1 TGTGCCAGCAGTGACAGGGGCGACCTTGGAGAGACCCAGTACTTC CASSDRGDLGETQYF
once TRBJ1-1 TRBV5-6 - TGTGCCAGCAGCCAGACAGGGAACACTGAAGCTTTCTTT CASSQTGNTEAFF
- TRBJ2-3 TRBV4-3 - TGCGCCAGCAGCCAAGACCCGGACTTTAGTAAAGATACGCAGTATTTT CASSQDPDFSKDTQYF
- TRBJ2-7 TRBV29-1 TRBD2 TGCAGCGTTGAAGATAGCGGGGGTGGGTACGAGCAGTACTTC CSVEDSGGGYEQYF
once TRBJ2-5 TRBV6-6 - TGTGCCAGCAGTTATTCCGGGGTAGTTTTCCAGTACTTC CASSYSGVVFQYF
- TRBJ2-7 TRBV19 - TGTGCCAGTAGTATAGTGGACGGTTCGGACGAGCAGTACTTC CASSIVDGSDEQYF
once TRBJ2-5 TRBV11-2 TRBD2 TGTGCCAGCACCCGGGAAGCGGGGAGTCTCCAAGAGACCCAGTACTTC CASTREAGSLQETQYF
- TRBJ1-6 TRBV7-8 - TGTGCCAGCAGCTGGCCGGACACCCTCTCCTATAATTCACCCCTCCACTTT CASSWPDTLSYNSPLHF
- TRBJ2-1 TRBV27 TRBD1 TGTGCCAGCAGTCCGACAGGGGTCCAATCCTACAATGAGCAGTTCTTC CASSPTGVQSYNEQFF
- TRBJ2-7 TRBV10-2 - TGCGCCAGCAGTGACAGTATCTACGAGCAGTACTTC CASSDSIYEQYF
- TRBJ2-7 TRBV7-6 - TGTGCCAGCAGCCCCGCGGGGCTAGCCTACGAGCAGTACTTC CASSPAGLAYEQYF
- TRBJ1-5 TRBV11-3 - TGTGCCAGCAGCTTAGCCGGGGGACCCGATGACGATCAGCCCCAGCATTTT CASSLAGGPDDDQPQHF
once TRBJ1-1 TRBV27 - TGTGCCAGCAGTTTATCAGGGCATTTGAACACTGAAGCTTTCTTT CASSLSGHLNTEAFF
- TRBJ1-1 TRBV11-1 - TGTGCCAGCAGCTCTACAGGGACGAGCGCTGAAGCTTTCTTT CASSSTGTSAEAFF
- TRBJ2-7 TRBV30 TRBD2 TGTGCCTGGAGTGTGCCAGCGGGAGGGAACGAGCAGTACTTC CAWSVPAGGNEQYF
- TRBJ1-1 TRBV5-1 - TGCGCCAGCAGCCTCAGGGGAGGGACTGAAGCTTTCTTT CASSLRGGTEAFF
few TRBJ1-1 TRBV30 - TGTGCCTGGATCATTGGTACTGAAGCTTTCTTT CAWIIGTEAFF
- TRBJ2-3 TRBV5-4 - TGTGCCAGCAGCAGGGGACCGGGGGTTACAGATACGCAGTATTTT CASSRGPGVTDTQYF
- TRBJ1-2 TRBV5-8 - TGTGCCAGCAGCTTCCGAAATCTACCTGCGGATGGCTACACCTTC CASSFRNLPADGYTF
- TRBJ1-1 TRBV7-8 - TGTGCCAGCAGCTTAGTCGCGACCCTGAGGGAAGCTTTCTTT CASSLVATLREAFF
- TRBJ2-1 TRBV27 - TGTGCCAGCAGTTATCTTCCTTACAATGAGCAGTTCTTC CASSYLPYNEQFF
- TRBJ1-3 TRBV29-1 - TGCAGCGCCTGGAGGTCAGGAGGAGGAAACACCATATATTTT CSAWRSGGGNTIYF
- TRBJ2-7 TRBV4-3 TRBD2 TGCGCCAGCAGCCAAGGGACTAGCGGGAGCTCCTACGAGCAGTACTTC CASSQGTSGSSYEQYF
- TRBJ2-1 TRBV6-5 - TGTGCCAGCAGTTACTCAGACGAGGCGGGTGAGCAGTTCTTC CASSYSDEAGEQFF
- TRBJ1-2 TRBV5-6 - TGTGCCAGCAGCTTGGTTGGGTTGGGGAACTATGGCTACACCTTC CASSLVGLGNYGYTF
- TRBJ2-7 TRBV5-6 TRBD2 TGTGCCAGCAGCTACGGGACTAGCGGGGGGGCCCGCGAGCAGTACTTC CASSYGTSGGAREQYF
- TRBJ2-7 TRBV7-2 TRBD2 TGTGCCAGCAGCCCCAGACTAGCGGGAGGTTACGAGCAGTACTTC CASSPRLAGGYEQYF
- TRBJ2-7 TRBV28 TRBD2 TGTGCCAGCAGTTTATGGAGCGGGGGCGCTCAGCAAGAGCAGTACTTC CASSLWSGGAQQEQYF
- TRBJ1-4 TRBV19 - TGTGCCAGTTCCCGGGAAAATGAAAAACTGTTTTTT CASSRENEKLFF
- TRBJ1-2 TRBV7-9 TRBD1 TGTGCCAGCAGCCCTGGGACAGGGCCGGGTGGCTACACCTTC CASSPGTGPGGYTF
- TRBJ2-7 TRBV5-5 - TGTGCCAGCAGCACCTACAGGGATCGGGACGAGCAGTACTTC CASSTYRDRDEQYF
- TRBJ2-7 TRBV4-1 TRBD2 TGCGCCAGCAGCCCACTAGCGGGGGGTGAGTACGAGCAGTACTTC CASSPLAGGEYEQYF
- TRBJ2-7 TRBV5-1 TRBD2 TGCGCCAGCAGCTTGGGTAGCGGGAACAACTACGAGCAGTACTTC CASSLGSGNNYEQYF
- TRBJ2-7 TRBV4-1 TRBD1 TGCGCCAGCAGCCATTATCAGGGGGAAGAGCAGTACTTC CASSHYQGEEQYF
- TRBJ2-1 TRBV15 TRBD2 TGTGCCACCAGCAGATCGACTAGCGGTAATGAGCAGTTCTTC CATSRSTSGNEQFF
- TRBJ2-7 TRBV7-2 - TGTGCCAGCAGCTTAGGACGAGGCCCAGCCTACGAGCAGTACTTC CASSLGRGPAYEQYF
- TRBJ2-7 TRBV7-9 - TGTGCCAGCAGCGAACTGAACAACGAGCAGTACTTC CASSELNNEQYF
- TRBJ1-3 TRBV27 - TGTGCCAGCAGTTTATCCCCATCCTCTGGAAACACCATATATTTT CASSLSPSSGNTIYF